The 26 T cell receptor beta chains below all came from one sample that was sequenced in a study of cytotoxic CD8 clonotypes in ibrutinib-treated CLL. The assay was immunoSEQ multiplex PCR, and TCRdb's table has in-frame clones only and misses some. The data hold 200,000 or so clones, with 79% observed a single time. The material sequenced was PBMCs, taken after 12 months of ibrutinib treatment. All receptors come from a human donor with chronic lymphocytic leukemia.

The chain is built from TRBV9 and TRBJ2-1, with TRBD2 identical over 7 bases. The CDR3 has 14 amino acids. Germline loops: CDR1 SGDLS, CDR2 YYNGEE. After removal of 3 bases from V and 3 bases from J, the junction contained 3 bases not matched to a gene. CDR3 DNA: TGTGCCAGCAGCGCCCGCGGGAGCTACAATGAGCAGTTCTTC. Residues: CASSARGSYNEQFF. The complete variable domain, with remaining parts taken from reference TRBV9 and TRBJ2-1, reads DSGVTQTPKHLITATGQRVTLRCSPRSGDLSVYWYQQSLDQGLQFLIQYYNGEERAKGNILERFSAQQFPDLHSELNLSSLELGDSALYFCASSARGSYNEQFFGPGTRLTVL.

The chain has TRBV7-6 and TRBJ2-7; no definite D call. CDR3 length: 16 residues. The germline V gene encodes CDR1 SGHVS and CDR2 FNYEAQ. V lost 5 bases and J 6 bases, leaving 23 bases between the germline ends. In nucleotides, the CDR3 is TGTGCCAGCAGCCCGAGTCAGTCGTCGTATGGCGGCGAGCAGTACTTC. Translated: CASSPSQSSYGGEQYF.

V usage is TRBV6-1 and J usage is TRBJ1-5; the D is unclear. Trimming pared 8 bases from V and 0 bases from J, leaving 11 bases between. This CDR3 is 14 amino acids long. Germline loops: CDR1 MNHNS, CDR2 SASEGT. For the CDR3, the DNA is TGTGCCAGCCAGGTCCCCTATAGCAATCAGCCCCAGCATTTT. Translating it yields CASQVPYSNQPQHF.

As DNA, the CDR3 is TGCGCCAGCAGCCCCGTGGAGGGGCTAGCGTACAATGAGCAGTTCTTC. Amino acid sequence: CASSPVEGLAYNEQFF. J is TRBJ2-1 and V is TRBV5-1, with a possible D match to TRBD2 (6 bases). CDR1 is SGHRS and CDR2 is YFSETQ in the germline V gene. The CDR3 covers 16 residues. Trimming stripped 4 bases from V and 4 bases from J, with 18 bases between.

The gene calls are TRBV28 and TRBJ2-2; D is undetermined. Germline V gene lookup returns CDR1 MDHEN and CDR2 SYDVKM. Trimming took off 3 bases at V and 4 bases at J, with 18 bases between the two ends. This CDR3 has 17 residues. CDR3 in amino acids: CASSFGRRGRPTGELFF. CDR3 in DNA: TGTGCCAGCAGTTTTGGCCGAAGAGGCAGACCCACCGGGGAGCTGTTTTTT.

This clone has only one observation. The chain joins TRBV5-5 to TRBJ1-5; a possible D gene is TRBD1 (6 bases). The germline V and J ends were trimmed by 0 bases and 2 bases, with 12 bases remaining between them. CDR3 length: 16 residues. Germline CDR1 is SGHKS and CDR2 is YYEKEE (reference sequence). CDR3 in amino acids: CASSLAQGMGNQPQHF. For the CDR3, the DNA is TGTGCCAGCAGCTTGGCCCAGGGGATGGGCAATCAGCCCCAGCATTTT.

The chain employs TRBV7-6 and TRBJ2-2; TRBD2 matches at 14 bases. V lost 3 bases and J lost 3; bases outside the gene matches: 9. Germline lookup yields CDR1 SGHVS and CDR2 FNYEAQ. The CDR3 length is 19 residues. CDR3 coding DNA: TGTGCCAGCAGCTTCCCCGGGACTAGCGGGAGTGGGTACACCGGGGAGCTGTTTTTT. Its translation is CASSFPGTSGSGYTGELFF.

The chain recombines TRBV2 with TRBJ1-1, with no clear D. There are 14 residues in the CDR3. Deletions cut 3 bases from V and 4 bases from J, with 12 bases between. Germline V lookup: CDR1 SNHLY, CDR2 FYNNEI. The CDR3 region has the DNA TGTGCCAGCAGTGAGACGGAAACGGGCACTGAAGCTTTCTTT. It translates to CASSETETGTEAFF.

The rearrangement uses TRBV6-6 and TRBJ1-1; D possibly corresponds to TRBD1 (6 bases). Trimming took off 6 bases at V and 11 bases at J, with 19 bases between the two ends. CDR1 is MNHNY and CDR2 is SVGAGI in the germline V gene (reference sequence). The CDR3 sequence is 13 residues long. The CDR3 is CASSSGGAGSAFF. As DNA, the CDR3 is TGTGCCAGCAGCTCGGGGGGGGCGGGATCGGCTTTCTTT.

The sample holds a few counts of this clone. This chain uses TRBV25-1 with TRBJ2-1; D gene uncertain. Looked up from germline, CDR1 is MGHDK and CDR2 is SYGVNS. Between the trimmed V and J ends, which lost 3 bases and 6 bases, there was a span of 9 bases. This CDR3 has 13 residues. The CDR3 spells CASSDPPFNEQFF. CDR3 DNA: TGTGCCAGCAGTGATCCCCCATTCAATGAGCAGTTCTTC.

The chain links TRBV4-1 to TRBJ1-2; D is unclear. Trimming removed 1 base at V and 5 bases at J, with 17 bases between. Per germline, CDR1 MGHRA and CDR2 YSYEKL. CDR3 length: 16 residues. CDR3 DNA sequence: TGCGCCAGCAGCCAAGGGCAAGGCGCGGGAGAGTATGGCTACACCTTC. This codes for CASSQGQGAGEYGYTF.

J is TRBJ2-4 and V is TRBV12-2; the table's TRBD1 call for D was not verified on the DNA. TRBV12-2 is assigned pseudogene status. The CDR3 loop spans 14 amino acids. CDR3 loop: CASRLADRRDIQYF. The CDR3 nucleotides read TGTGCAAGTCGCTTAGCGGACAGGAGGGACATTCAGTACTTC.

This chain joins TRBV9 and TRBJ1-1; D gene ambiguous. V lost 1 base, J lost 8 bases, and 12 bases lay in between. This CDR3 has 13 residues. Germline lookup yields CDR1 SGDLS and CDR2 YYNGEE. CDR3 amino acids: CASSVQASGEAFF. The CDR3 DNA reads TGTGCCAGCAGCGTACAGGCGAGTGGAGAAGCTTTCTTT.

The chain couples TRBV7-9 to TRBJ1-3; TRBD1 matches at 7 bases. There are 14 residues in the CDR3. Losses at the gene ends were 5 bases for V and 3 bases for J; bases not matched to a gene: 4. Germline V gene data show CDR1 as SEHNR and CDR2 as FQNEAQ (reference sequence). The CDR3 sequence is CASSAGTDGNTIYF. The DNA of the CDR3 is TGTGCCAGCAGCGCCGGGACAGATGGAAACACCATATATTTT.

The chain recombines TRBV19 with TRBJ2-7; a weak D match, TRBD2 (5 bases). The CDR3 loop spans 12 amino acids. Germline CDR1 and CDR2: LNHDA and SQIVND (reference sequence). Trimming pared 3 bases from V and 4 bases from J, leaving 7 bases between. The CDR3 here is CASSIRGYEQYF. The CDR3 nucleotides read TGTGCCAGTAGTATCCGGGGATACGAGCAGTACTTC.

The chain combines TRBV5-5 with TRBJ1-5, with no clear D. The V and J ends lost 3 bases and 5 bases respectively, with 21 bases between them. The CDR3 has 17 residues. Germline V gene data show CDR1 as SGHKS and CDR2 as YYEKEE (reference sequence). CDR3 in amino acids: CASSSTIRTLGDQPQHF. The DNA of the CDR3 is TGTGCCAGCAGCTCCACAATCCGGACCCTCGGAGATCAGCCCCAGCATTTT.

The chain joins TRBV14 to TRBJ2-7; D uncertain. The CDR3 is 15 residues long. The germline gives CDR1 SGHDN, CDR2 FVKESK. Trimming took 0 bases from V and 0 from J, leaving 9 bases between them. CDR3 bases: TGTGCCAGCAGCCAAGAAGTCCAGAGCTCCTACGAGCAGTACTTC. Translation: CASSQEVQSSYEQYF.

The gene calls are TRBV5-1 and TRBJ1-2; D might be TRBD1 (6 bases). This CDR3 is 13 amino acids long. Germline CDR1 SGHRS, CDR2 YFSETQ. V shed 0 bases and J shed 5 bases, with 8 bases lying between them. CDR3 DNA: TGCGCCAGCAGCTTGGGGGGGACATATGGCTACACCTTC. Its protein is CASSLGGTYGYTF.

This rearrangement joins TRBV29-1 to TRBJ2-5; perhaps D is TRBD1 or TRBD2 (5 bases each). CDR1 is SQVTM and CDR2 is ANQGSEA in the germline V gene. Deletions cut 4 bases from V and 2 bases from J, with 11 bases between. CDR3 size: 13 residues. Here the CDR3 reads CSVGGRLQETQYF. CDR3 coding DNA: TGCAGCGTTGGGGGACGACTACAAGAGACCCAGTACTTC.

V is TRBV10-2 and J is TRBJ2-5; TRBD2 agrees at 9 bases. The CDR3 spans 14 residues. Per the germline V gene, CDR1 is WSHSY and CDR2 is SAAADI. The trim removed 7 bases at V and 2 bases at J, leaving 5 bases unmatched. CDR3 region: CASTASGKQETQYF. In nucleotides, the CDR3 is TGCGCCAGCACGGCTAGCGGGAAACAAGAGACCCAGTACTTC.

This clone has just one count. The CDR3 nucleotides are TGTGCCAGCAGGGATATCGAAAAACTGTTTTTT. Protein: CASRDIEKLFF. The chain joins TRBV6-1 to TRBJ1-4, with D unresolved. Deletions cut 6 bases from V and 8 bases from J, with 7 bases between. The CDR3 consists of 11 residues. CDR1 and CDR2 (germline): MNHNS, SASEGT.

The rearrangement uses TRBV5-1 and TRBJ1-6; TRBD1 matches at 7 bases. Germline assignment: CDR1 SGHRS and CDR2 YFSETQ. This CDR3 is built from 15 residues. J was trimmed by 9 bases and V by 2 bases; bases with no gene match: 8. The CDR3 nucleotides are TGCGCCAGCAGCTTAGGGCCGACAGGGTTTTCACCCCTCCACTTT. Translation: CASSLGPTGFSPLHF.

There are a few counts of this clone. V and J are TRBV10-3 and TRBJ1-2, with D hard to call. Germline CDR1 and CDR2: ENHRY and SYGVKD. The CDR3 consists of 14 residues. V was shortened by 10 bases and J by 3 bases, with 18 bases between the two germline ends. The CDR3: CANRDEWADYGYTF. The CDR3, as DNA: TGTGCCAACCGGGATGAGTGGGCGGACTATGGCTACACCTTC.

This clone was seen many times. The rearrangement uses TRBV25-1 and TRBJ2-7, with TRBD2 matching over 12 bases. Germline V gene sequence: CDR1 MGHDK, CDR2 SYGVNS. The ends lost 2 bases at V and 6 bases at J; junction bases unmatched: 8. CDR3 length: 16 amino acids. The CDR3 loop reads CASSEPPGTSGLEQYF. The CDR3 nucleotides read TGTGCCAGCAGTGAACCCCCCGGGACTAGCGGGCTCGAGCAGTACTTC.

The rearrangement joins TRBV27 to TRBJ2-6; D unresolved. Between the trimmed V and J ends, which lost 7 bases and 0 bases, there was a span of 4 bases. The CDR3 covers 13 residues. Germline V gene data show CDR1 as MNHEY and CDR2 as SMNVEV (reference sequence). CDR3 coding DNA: TGTGCCAGCACCTCCTCTGGGGCCAACGTCCTGACTTTC. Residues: CASTSSGANVLTF.

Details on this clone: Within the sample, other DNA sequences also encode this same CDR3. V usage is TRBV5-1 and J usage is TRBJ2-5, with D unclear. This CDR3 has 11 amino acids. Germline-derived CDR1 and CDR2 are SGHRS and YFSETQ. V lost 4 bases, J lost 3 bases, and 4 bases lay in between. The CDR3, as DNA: TGCGCCAGCAGCCTCGAAGAGACCCAGTACTTC. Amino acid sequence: CASSLEETQYF.